This TCR beta chain emerged from a study of cytomegalovirus exposure and HLA in healthy donors. On this clone: The antigen remains unidentified.

Study findings and constraints: In an earlier analysis, most TCR beta V segments were productive about 87% or about 30% of the time.

PCR used 60 Vbeta primers and 13 Jbeta primers. Repertoires were generated with immunoSEQ multiplex PCR, while TCRdb's copy carries only in-frame clones and drops some. The profile shows some 110,000 clones, roughly 68% of them singletons. Germline CDR1 reads SEHNR; CDR2 reads FQNEAQ (reference sequence). With V trimmed by 5 bases and J by 5 bases, 7 bases remained unmatched. The CDR3 spans 14 residues. The origin of this receptor is a woman between 45 and 60 years old in good health and CMV-seropositive. Sequencing was done on a sample of PBMCs. The gene calls are TRBV7-9 and TRBJ1-1; 8 nucleotides line up with TRBD1. The CDR3 region has the DNA TGTGCCAGCAGCCGAGGACAGGGAAATACTGAAGCTTTCTTT. Translating gives CASSRGQGNTEAFF.